The T cell receptor beta chain described here comes from a study of cytomegalovirus exposure and HLA in healthy donors. The J segment lost 6 bases and the V segment lost 1 base, leaving 13 bases of the junction unmatched. The CDR3 loop spans 17 amino acids. Germline CDR1 reads MGHRA; CDR2 reads YSYEKL. Study findings and constraints: Rare TCR sequences predominated, though certain public TCRs were found in many donors. Prior analysis indicated that the majority of TCR beta V segments exhibited productivity approximately 87% or approximately 30% of the time. Indistinguishable V segments, including TRBV6-2 and TRBV6-3, were excluded. In vitro experiments confirmed that a few CMV-associated chains were specific for CMV antigens.

PCR was performed using 60 Vbeta and 13 Jbeta primers. Generated by immunoSEQ multiplex PCR, the TCRdb table keeps only in-frame clones and is missing some. The sample carries about 190,000 clones, more than 65% recorded once. In the case of this clone: Antigen unknown.

The chain joins TRBV4-1 to TRBJ2-3, with 7 nucleotides matching TRBD2. Sequenced sample: PBMCs. This sequence was found in a man aged 35 to 55 in good health and CMV-seropositive. In nucleotides, the CDR3 is TGCGCCAGCAGCCAAGGGGGAGGGGCTAGCGCTTGGGATACGCAGTATTTT. Its translation is CASSQGGGASAWDTQYF.